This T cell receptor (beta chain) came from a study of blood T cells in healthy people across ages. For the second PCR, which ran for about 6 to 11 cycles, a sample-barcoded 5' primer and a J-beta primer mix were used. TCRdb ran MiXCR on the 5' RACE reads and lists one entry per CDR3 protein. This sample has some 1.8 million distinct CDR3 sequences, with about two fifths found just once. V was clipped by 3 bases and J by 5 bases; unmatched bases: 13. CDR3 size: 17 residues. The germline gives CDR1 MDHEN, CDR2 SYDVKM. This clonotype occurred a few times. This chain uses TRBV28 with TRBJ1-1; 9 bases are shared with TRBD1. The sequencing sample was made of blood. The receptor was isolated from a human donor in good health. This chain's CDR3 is CASSLSGGTGGKTEAFF. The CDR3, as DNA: TGTGCCAGCAGTTTGAGCGGGGGCACAGGGGGCAAGACTGAAGCTTTCTTT.